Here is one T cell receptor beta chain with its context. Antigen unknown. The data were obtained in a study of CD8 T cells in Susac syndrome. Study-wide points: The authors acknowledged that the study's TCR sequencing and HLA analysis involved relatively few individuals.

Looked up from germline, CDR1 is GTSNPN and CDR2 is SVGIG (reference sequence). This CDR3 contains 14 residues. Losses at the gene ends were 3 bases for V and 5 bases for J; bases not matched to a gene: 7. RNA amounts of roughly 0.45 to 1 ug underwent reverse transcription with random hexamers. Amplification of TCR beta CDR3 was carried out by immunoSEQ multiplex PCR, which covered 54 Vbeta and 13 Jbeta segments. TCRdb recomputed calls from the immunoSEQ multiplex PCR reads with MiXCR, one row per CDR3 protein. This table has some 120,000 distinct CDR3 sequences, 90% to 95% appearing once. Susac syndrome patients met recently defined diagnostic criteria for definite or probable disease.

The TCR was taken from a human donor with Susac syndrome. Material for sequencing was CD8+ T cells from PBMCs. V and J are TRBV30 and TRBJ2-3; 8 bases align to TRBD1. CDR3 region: CAWRQDRVEDTQYF. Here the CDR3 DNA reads TGTGCCTGGAGGCAGGACAGGGTGGAAGATACGCAGTATTTT.